This T cell receptor beta chain is drawn from a study of T cell responses to AZD1222 COVID-19 vaccine. Regarding the study as a whole: Researchers report vaccine-associated CD4 TCRs spanning spike, with dominance at 160-218 and 743-854. Repertoires were sampled only after the peak T cell response. Close to half of all spike-specific TCRs reportedly target regions of the variants that are unmutated.

Assay used: immunoSEQ multiplex PCR; TCRdb lists only in-frame clones, some missing. Among some 150,000 clones listed, around 90% were seen once. Germline V gives CDR1 GTSNPN, CDR2 SVGIG (reference sequence). The germline V and J ends were trimmed by 4 bases and 5 bases, with 17 bases remaining between them. The CDR3 has 14 residues. In regard to this clone: The antigen remains unidentified.

This TCR derives from an adult in good health. The chain uses TRBV30 and TRBJ2-5; D may match TRBD1 or TRBD2 (6 bases each). Sequencing used peripheral blood, obtained on day 0 of MenACWY control vaccination. The CDR3 is CAWKGGFVSETQYF. The DNA of the CDR3 is TGTGCCTGGAAAGGGGGGTTTGTTTCGGAGACCCAGTACTTC.